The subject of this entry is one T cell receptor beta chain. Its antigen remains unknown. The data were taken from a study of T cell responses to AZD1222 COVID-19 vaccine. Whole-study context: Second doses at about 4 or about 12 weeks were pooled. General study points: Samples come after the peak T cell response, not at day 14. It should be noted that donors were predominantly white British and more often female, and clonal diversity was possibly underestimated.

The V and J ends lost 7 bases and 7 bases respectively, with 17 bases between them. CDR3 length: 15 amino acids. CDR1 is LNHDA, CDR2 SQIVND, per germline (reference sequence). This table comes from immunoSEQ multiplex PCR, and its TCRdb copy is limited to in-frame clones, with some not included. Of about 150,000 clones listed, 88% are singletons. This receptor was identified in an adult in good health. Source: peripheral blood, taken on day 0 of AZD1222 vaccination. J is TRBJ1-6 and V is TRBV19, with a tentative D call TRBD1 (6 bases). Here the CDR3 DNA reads TGTGCCAGTAATCAACAGGGTATTGGAAATTCACCCCTCCACTTT. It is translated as CASNQQGIGNSPLHF.